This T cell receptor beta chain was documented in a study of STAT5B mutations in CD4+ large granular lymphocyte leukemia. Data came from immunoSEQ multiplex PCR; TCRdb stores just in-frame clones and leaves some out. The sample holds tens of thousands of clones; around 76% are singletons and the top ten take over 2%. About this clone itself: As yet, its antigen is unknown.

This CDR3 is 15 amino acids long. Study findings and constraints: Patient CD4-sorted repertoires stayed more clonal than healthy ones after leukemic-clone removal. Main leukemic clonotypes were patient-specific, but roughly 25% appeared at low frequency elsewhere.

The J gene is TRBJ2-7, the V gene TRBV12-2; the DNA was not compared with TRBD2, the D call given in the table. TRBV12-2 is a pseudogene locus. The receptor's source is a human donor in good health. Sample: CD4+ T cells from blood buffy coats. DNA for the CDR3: TGTGCAAGTCGCTTCAGGGGACTAGCGTCCTACGAGCAGTACTTC. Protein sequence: CASRFRGLASYEQYF.